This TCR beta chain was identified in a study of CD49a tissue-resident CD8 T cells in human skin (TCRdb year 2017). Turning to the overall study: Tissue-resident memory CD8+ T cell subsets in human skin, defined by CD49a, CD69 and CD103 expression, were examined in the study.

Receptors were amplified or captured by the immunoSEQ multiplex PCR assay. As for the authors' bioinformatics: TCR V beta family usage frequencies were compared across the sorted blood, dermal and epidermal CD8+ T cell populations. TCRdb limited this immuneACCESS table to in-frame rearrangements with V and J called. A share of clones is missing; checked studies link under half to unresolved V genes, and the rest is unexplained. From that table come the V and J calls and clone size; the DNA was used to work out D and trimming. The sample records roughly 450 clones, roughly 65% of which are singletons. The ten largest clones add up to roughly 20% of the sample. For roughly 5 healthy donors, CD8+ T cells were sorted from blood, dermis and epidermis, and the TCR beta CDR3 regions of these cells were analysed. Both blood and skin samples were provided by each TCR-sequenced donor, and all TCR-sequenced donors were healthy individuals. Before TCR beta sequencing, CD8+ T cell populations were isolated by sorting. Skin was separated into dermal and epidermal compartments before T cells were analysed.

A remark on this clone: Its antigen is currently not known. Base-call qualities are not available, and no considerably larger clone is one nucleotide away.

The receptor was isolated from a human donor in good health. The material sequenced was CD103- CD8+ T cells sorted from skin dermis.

The nucleotide sequence reads as follows: TGTGCCAGCAGCACATCTAGCGGGGGACTCCTCCACGAGCAGTACGTC. Translated, this is CASSTSSGGLLHEQYV. The rearranged chain carries TRBV7-9 and TRBJ2-7, with 10 bases in between that match TRBD2. Taken from cysteine to valine, the CDR3 has 16 residues. This entry keeps only the CDR3 DNA: 48 bases, framed from base 1. Germline trimming amounts to 5 bases on V and 5 bases on J, with 12 as the count of junction bases outside the gene matches. According to the germline V gene (reference sequence), CDR1 reads SEHNR and CDR2 reads FQNEAQ.